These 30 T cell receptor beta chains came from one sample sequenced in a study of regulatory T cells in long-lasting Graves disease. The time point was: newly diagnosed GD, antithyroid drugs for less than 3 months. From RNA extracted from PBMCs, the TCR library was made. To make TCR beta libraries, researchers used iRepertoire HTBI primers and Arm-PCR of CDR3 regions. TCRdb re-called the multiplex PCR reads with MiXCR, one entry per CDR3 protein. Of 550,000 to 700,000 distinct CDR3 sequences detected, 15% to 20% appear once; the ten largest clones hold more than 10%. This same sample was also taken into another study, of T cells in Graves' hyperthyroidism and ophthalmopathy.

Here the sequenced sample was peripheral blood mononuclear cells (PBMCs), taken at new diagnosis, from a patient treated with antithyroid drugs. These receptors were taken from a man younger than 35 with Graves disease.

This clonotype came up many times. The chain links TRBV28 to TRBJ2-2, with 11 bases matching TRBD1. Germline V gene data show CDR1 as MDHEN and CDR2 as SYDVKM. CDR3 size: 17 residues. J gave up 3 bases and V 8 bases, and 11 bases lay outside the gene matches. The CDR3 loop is CASVVQGGQGDTGELFF. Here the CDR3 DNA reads TGTGCCAGCGTAGTCCAAGGGGGACAGGGGGACACCGGGGAGCTGTTTTTT. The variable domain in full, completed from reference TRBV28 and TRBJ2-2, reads DVKVTQSSRYLVKRTGEKVFLECVQDMDHENMFWYRQDPGLGLRLIYFSYDVKMKEKGDIPEGYSVSREKKERFSLILESASTNQTSMYLCASVVQGGQGDTGELFFGEGSRLTVL.

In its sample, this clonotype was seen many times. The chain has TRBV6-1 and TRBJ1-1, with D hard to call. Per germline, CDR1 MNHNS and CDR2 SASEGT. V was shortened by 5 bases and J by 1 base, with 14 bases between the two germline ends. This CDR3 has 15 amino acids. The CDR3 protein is CASSPGPVSNTEAFF. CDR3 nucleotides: TGTGCCAGCAGTCCAGGACCGGTTTCGAACACTGAAGCTTTCTTT.

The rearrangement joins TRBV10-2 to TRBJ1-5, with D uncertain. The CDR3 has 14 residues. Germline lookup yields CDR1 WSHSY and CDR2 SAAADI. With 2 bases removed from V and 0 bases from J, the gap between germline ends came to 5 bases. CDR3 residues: CASSEVNSNQPQHF. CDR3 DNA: TGCGCCAGCAGTGAGGTTAATAGCAATCAGCCCCAGCATTTT.

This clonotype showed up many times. CDR3 sequence reads: CASSFRLGSGNEQFF. The DNA of the CDR3 is TGCGCCAGCAGCTTCAGACTAGGAAGTGGCAATGAGCAGTTCTTC. The V and J genes are TRBV5-1 and TRBJ2-1; TRBD2 is a possible D gene (6 bases). Germline V CDR1 and CDR2: SGHRS, YFSETQ. The CDR3 is 15 amino acids. Trimming took 2 bases from V and 6 from J, leaving 15 bases between them.

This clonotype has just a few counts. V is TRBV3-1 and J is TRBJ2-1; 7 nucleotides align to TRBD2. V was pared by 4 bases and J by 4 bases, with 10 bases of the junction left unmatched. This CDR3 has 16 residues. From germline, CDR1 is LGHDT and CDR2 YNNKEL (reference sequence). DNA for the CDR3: TGTGCCAGCAGCCCCCGAGTGAGCGGGGTTTACAATGAGCAGTTCTTC. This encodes CASSPRVSGVYNEQFF.

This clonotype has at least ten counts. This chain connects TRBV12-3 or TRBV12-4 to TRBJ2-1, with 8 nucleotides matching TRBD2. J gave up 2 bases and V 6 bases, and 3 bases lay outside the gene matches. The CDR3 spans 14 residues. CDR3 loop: CASRRTSPYNEQFF. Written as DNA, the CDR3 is TGTGCCAGCAGGAGGACTAGCCCCTACAATGAGCAGTTCTTC.

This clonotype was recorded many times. The CDR3 DNA reads as TGTGCCAGCAGACTAGTCGGCAGGGAGAACACCGGGGAGCTGTTTTTT. Amino acids: CASRLVGRENTGELFF. The chain employs TRBV6-1 and TRBJ2-2; D tentatively reads TRBD1 or TRBD2 (5 bases each). Germline V gene sequence: CDR1 MNHNS, CDR2 SASEGT. V dropped 6 bases and J dropped 1 base, with 15 bases sitting between them. The CDR3 has 16 residues.

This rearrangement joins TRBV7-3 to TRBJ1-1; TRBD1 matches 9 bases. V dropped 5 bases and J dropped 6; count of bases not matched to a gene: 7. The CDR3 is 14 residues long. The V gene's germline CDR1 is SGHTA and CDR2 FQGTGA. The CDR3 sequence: CASSLQGALAEAFF. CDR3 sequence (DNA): TGTGCCAGCAGCCTACAGGGGGCGCTAGCTGAAGCTTTCTTT.

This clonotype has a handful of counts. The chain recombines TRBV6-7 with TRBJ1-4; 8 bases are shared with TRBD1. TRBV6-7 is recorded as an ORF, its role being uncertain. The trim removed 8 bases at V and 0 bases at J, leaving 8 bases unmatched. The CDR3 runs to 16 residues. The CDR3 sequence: CASGGQEGTTNEKLFF. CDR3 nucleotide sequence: TGTGCCAGCGGGGGACAGGAAGGAACAACTAATGAAAAACTGTTTTTT.

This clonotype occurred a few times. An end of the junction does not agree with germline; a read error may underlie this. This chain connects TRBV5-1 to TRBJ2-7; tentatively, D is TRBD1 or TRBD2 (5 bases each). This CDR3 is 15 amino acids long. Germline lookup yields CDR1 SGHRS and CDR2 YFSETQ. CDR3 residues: CASSVRDGSSYEQYF. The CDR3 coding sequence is TGTGCCAGCAGCGTCCGGGACGGAAGTTCCTACGAGCAGTACTTC. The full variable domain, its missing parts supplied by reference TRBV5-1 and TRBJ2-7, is KAGVTQTPRYLIKTRGQQVTLSCSPISGHRSVSWYQQTPGQGLQFLFEYFSETQRNKGNFPGRFSGRQFSNSRSEMNVSTLELGDSALYLCASSVRDGSSYEQYFGPGTRLTVT.

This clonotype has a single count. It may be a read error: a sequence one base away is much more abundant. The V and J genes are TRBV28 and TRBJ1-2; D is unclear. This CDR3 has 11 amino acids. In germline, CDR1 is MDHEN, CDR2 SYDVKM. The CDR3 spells CASNSLYGHTF. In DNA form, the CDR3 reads TGTGCCAGCAACAGCCTCTATGGCCACACCTTC.

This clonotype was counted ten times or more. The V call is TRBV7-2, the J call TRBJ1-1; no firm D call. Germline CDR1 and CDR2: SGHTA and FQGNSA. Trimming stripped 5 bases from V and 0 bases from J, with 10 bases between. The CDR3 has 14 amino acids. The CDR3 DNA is TGTGCCAGCAGCCCGGAGGTTATGAACACTGAAGCTTTCTTT. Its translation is CASSPEVMNTEAFF.

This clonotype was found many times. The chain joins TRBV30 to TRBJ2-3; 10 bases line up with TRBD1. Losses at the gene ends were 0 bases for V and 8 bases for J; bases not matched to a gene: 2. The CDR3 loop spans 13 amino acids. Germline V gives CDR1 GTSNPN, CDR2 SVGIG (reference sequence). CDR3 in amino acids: CAWSVGQGGTQYF. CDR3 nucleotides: TGTGCCTGGAGTGTAGGACAGGGGGGTACGCAGTATTTT.

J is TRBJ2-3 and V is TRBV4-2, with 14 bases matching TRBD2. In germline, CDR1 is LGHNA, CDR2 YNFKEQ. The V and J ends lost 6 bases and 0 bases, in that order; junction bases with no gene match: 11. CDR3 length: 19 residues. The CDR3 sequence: CASRRYGTSGRSSTDTQYF. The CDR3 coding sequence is TGTGCCAGCAGGCGGTACGGGACTAGCGGGAGATCTAGCACAGATACGCAGTATTTT.

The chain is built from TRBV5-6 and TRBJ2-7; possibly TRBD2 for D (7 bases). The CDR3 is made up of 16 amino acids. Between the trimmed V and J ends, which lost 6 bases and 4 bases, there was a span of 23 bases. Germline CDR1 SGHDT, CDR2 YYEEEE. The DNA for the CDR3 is TGTGCCAGCACCTTCGGCGGGGCGGGAGACAGGTACGAGCAGTACTTC. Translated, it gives CASTFGGAGDRYEQYF.

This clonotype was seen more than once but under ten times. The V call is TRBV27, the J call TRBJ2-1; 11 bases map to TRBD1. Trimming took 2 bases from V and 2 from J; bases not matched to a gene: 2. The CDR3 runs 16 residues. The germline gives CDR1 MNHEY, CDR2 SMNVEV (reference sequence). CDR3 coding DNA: TGTGCCAGCAGTTTACTGGACAGGGGGCCCTACAATGAGCAGTTCTTC. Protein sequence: CASSLLDRGPYNEQFF.

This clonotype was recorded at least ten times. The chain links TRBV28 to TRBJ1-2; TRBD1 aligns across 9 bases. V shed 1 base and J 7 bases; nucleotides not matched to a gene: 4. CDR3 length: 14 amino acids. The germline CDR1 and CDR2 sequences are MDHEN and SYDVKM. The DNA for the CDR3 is TGTGCCAGCAGTTTATACGGACAGGGGATTGGCTACACCTTC. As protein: CASSLYGQGIGYTF.

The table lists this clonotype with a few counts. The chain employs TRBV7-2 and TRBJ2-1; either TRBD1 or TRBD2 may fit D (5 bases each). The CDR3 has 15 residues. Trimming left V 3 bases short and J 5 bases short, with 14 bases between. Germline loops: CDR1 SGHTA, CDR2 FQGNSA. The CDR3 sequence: CASSFAQGPHNEQFF. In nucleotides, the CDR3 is TGTGCCAGCAGCTTCGCGCAGGGACCTCACAATGAGCAGTTCTTC.

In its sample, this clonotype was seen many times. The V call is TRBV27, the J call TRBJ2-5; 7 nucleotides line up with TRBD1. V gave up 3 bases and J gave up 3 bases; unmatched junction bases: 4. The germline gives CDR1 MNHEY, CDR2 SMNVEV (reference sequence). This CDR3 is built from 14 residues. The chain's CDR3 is CASSFTGQKETQYF. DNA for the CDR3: TGTGCCAGCAGTTTTACGGGACAGAAAGAGACCCAGTACTTC.

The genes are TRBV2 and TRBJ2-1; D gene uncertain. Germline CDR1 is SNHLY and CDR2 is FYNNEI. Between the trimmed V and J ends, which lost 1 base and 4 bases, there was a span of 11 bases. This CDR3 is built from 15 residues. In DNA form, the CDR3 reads TGTGCCAGCAGTGAAGGCACAATACCGTACAATGAGCAGTTCTTC. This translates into CASSEGTIPYNEQFF.

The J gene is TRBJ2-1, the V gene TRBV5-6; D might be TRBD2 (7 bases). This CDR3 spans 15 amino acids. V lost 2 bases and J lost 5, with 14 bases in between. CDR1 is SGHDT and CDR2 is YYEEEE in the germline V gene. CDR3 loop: CASSFGGLADNEQFF. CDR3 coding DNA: TGTGCCAGCAGCTTTGGGGGGCTAGCGGACAATGAGCAGTTCTTC.

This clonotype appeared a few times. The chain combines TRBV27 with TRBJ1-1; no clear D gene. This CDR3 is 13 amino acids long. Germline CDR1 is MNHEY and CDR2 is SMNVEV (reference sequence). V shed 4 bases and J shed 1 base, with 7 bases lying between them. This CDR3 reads CASSWGANTEAFF. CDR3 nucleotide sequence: TGTGCCAGCAGTTGGGGAGCGAACACTGAAGCTTTCTTT.

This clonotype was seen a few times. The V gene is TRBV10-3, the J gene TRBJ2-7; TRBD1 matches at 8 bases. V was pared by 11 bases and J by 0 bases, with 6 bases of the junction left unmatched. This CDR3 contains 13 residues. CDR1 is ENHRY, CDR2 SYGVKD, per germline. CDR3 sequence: CASTQGASYEQYF. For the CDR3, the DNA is TGTGCCTCGACCCAGGGGGCCTCCTACGAGCAGTACTTC.

CDR3 coding DNA: TGTGCCAGCAGCCCGGGCAGGACACGAACTGAAGCTTTCTTT. Protein product: CASSPGRTRTEAFF. This chain connects TRBV9 to TRBJ1-1, with D tentatively TRBD1 (5 bases). V dropped 4 bases and J dropped 5 bases, with 15 bases sitting between them. The CDR3 runs to 14 residues. The germline V gene encodes CDR1 SGDLS and CDR2 YYNGEE. Complete variable domain (other parts from reference TRBV9 and TRBJ1-1): DSGVTQTPKHLITATGQRVTLRCSPRSGDLSVYWYQQSLDQGLQFLIQYYNGEERAKGNILERFSAQQFPDLHSELNLSSLELGDSALYFCASSPGRTRTEAFFGQGTRLTVV.

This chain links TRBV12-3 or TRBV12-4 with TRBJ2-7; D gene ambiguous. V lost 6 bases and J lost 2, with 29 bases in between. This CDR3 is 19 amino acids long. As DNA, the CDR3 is TGTGCCAGCAGCCCTCGGAGCAGGAATTCCCCCCCTATAGCCTACGAGCAGTACTTC. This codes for CASSPRSRNSPPIAYEQYF.

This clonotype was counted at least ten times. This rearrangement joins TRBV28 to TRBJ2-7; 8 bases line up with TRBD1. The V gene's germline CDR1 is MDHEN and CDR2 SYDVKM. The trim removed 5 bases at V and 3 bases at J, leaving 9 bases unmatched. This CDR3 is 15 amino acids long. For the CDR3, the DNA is TGTGCCAGCAGTCCCCAGGGACAGGTTCGCTACGAGCAGTACTTC. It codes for CASSPQGQVRYEQYF.

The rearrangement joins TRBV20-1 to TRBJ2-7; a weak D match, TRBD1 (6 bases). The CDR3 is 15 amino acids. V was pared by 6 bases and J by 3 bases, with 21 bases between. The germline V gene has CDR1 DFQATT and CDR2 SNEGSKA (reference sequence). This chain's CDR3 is CSAERGGPVYYEQYF. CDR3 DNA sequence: TGCAGTGCCGAGCGAGGGGGACCGGTCTACTACGAGCAGTACTTC.

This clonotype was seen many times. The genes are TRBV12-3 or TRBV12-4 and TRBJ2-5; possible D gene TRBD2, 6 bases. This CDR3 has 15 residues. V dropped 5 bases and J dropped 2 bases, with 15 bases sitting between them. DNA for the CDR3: TGTGCCAGCAGTCCCGGGACTCAGCCTCAAGAGACCCAGTACTTC. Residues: CASSPGTQPQETQYF.

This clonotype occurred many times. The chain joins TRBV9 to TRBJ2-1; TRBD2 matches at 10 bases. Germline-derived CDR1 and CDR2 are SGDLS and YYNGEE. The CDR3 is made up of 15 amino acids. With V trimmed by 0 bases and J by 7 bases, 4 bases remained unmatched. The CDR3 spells CASSVGLAGVNEQFF. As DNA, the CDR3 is TGTGCCAGCAGCGTAGGGCTAGCGGGAGTGAATGAGCAGTTCTTC.

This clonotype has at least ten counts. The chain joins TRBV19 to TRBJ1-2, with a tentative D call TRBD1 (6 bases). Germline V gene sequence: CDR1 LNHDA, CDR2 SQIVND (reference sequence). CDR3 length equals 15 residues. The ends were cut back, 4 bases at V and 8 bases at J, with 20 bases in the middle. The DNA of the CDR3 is TGTGCCAGTAGTAAACCGGACAGATGGAAGTGGGGCTACACCTTC. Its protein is CASSKPDRWKWGYTF. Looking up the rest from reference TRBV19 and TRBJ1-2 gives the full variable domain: DGGITQSPKYLFRKEGQNVTLSCEQNLNHDAMYWYRQDPGQGLRLIYYSQIVNDFQKGDIAEGYSVSREKKESFPLTVTSAQKNPTAFYLCASSKPDRWKWGYTFGSGTRLTVV.